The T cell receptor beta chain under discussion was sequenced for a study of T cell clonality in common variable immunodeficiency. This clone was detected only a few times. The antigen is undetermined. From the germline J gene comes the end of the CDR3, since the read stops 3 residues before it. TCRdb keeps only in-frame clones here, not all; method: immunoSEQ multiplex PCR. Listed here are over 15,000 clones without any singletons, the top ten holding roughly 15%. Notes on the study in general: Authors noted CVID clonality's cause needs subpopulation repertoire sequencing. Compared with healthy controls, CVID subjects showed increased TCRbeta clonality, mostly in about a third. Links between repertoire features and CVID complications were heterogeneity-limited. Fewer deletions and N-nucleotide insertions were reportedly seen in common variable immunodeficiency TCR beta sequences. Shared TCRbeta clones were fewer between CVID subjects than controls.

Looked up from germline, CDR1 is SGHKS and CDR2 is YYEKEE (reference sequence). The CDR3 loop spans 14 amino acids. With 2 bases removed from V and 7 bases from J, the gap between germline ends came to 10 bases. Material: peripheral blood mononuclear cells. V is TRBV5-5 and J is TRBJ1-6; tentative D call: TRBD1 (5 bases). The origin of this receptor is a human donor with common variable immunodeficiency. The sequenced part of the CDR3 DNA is TGTGCCAGCAGCTTTAGGGACTTAAATTCACCC. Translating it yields CASSFRDLNSP. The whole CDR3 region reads CASSFRDLNSPLHF.